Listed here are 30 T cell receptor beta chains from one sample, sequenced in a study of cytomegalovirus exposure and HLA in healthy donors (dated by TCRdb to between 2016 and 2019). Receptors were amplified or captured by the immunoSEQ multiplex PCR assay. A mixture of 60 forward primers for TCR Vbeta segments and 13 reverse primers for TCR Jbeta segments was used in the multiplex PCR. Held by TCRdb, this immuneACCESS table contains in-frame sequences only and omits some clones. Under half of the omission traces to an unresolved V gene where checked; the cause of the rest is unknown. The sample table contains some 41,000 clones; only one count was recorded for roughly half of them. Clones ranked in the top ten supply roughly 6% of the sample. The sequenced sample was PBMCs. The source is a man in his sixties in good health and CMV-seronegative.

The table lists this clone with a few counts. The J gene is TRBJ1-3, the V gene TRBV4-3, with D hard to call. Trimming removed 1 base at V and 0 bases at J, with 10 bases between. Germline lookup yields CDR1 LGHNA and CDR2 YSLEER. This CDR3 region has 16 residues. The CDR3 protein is CASSQAPPGSGNTIYF. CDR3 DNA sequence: TGCGCCAGCAGCCAAGCGCCCCCGGGCTCTGGAAACACCATATATTTT.

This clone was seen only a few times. The CDR3 DNA reads as TGTGCCAGCAGCCTTCCGAGGGTAGGAGAACCGAATGAAAAACTGTTTTTT. This translates into CASSLPRVGEPNEKLFF. This chain uses TRBV2 with TRBJ1-4; D call uncertain. The CDR3 loop spans 17 amino acids. Per germline, CDR1 SNHLY and CDR2 FYNNEI. The V end lost 6 bases, the J end lost 5 bases, and 22 bases lay between the germline ends.

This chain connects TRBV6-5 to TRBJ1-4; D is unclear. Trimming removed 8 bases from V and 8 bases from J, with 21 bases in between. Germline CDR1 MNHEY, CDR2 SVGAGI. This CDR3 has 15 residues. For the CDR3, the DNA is TGTGCCAGCGCGTCCGGACTGTCCCTTTGGGAAAAACTGTTTTTT. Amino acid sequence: CASASGLSLWEKLFF.

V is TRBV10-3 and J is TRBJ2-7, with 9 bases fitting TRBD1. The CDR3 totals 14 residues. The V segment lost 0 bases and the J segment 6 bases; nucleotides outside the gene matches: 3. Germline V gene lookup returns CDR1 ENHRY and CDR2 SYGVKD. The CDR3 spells CAISESTGGVEQYF. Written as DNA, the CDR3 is TGTGCCATCAGTGAGTCGACAGGGGGTGTCGAGCAGTACTTC.

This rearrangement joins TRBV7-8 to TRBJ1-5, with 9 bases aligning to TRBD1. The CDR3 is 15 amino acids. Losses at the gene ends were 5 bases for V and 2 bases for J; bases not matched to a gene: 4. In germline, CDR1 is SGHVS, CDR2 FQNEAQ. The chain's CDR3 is CASSIQGARNQPQHF. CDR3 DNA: TGTGCCAGCAGCATACAGGGGGCACGCAATCAGCCCCAGCATTTT.

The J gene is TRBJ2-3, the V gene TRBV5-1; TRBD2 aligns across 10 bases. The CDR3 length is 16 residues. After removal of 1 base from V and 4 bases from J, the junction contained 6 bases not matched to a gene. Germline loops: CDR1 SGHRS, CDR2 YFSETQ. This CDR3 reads CASSLTSGVGPDTQYF. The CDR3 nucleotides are TGCGCCAGCAGCTTGACTAGCGGGGTGGGGCCAGATACGCAGTATTTT.

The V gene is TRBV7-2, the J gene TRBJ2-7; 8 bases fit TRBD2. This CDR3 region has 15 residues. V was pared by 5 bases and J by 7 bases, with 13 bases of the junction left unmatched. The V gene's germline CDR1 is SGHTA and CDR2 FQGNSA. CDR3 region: CASSGGPGGVWEQYF. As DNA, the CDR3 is TGTGCCAGCAGCGGTGGGCCCGGGGGGGTATGGGAGCAGTACTTC.

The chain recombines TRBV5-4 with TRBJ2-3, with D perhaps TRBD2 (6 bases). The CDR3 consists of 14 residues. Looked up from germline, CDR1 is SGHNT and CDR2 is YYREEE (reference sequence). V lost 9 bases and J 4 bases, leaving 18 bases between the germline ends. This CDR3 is CATISGVRADTQYF. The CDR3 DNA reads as TGTGCCACCATTTCGGGAGTACGGGCAGATACGCAGTATTTT.

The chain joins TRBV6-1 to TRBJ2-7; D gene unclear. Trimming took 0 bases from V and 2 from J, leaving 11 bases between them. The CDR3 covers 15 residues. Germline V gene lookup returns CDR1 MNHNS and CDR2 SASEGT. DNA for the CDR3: TGTGCCAGCAGTGAAGCTGGAAGGAGAACCTACGAGCAGTACTTC. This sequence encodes CASSEAGRRTYEQYF.

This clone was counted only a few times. For the CDR3, the DNA is TGTGCCAGCAGTGAAGAGACAGGGGGGCGGTTCGGGTATGGCTACACCTTC. Its protein product is CASSEETGGRFGYGYTF. V usage is TRBV6-1 and J usage is TRBJ1-2; 9 bases align to TRBD1. Germline CDR1 is MNHNS and CDR2 is SASEGT. The CDR3 covers 17 residues. Trimming at V came to 1 base and at J to 5 bases, leaving 11 bases not matched to a gene.

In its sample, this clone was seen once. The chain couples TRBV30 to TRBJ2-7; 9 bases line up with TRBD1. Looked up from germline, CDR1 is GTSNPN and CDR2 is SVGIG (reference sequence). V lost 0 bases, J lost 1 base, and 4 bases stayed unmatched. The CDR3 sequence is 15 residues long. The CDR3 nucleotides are TGTGCCTGGAGTGTCTGGGACAGGGCATCCTACGAGCAGTACTTC. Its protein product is CAWSVWDRASYEQYF.

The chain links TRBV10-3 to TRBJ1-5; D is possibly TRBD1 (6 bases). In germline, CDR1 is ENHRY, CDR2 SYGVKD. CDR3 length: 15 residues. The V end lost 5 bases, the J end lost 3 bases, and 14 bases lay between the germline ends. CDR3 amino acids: CAISTGPSFNQPQHF. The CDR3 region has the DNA TGTGCCATCAGTACAGGGCCCTCTTTCAATCAGCCCCAGCATTTT.

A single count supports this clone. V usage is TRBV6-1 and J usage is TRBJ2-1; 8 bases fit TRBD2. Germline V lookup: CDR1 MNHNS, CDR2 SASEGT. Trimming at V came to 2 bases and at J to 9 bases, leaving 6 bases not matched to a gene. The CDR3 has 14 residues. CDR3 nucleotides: TGTGCCAGCAGTGAAATACTAAGCGGGAGTGAGCAGTTCTTC. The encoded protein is CASSEILSGSEQFF.

CDR3 protein: CASSPTTAALEAFF. CDR3 coding DNA: TGTGCCAGCAGCCCAACCACAGCTGCCCTTGAAGCTTTCTTT. The gene calls are TRBV6-1 and TRBJ1-1; no firm D call. V lost 6 bases to trimming and J lost 7 bases, with 18 bases between them. The CDR3 is 14 amino acids. CDR1 is MNHNS, CDR2 SASEGT, per germline.

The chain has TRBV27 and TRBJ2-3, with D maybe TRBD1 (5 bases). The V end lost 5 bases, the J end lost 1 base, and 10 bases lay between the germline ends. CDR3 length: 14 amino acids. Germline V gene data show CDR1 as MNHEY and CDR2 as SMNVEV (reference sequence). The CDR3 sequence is CASSSRQRTDTQYF. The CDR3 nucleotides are TGTGCCAGCAGTAGCAGACAGCGCACAGATACGCAGTATTTT.

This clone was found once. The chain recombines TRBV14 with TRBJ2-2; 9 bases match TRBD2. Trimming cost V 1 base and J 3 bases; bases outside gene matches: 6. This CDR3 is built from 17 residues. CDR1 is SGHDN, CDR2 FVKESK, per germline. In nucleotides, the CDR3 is TGTGCCAGCAGCCAAGGGGCGATAGCGGGAGACACCGGGGAGCTGTTTTTT. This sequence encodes CASSQGAIAGDTGELFF.

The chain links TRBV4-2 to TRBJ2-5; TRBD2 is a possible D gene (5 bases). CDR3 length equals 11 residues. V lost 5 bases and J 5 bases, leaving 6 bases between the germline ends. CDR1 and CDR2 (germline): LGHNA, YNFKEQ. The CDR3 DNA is TGTGCCAGCAGCTCGGGGGAGACCCAGTACTTC. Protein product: CASSSGETQYF.

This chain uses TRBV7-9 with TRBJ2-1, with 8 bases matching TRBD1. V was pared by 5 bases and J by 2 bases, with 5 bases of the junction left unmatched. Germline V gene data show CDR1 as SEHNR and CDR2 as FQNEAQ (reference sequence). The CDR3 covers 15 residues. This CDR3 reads CASSPDRVAYNEQFF. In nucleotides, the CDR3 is TGTGCCAGCAGCCCGGACAGGGTGGCCTACAATGAGCAGTTCTTC. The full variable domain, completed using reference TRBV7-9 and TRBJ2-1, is DTGVSQNPRHKITKRGQNVTFRCDPISEHNRLYWYRQTLGQGPEFLTYFQNEAQLEKSRLLSDRFSAERPKGSFSTLEIQRTEQGDSAMYLCASSPDRVAYNEQFFGPGTRLTVL.

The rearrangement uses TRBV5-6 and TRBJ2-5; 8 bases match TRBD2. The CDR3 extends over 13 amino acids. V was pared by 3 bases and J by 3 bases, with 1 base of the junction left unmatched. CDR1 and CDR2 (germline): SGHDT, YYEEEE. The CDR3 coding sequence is TGTGCCAGCAGCTCGACTAGCGAAGAGACCCAGTACTTC. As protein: CASSSTSEETQYF.

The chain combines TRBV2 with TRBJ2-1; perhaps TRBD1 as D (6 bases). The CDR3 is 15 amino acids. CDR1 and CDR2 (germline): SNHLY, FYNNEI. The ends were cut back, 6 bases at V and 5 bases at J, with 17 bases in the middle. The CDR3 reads CASSHPRDTNNEQFF. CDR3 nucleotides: TGTGCCAGCAGCCACCCCCGGGACACCAACAATGAGCAGTTCTTC. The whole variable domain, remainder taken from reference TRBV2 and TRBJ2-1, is EPEVTQTPSHQVTQMGQEVILRCVPISNHLYFYWYRQILGQKVEFLVSFYNNEISEKSEIFDDQFSVERPDGSNFTLKIRSTKLEDSAMYFCASSHPRDTNNEQFFGPGTRLTVL.

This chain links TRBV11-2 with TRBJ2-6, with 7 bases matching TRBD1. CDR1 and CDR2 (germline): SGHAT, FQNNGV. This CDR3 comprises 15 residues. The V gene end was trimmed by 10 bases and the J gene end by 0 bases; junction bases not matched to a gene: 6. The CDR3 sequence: CATRTGPSGANVLTF. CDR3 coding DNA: TGTGCCACCCGGACAGGTCCCTCTGGGGCCAACGTCCTGACTTTC.

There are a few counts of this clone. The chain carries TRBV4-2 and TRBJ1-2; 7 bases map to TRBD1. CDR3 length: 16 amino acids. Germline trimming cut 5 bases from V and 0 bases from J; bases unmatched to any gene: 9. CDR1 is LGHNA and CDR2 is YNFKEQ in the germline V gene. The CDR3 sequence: CASSLNPGGANYGYTF. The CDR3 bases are TGTGCCAGCAGCTTAAACCCAGGGGGAGCTAACTATGGCTACACCTTC.

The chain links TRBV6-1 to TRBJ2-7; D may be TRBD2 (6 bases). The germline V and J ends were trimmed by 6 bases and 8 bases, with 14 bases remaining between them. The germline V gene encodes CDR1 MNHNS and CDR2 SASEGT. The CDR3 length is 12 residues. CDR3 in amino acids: CASRGDSTQQYF. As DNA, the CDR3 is TGTGCCAGCAGGGGGGACTCCACCCAGCAGTACTTC.

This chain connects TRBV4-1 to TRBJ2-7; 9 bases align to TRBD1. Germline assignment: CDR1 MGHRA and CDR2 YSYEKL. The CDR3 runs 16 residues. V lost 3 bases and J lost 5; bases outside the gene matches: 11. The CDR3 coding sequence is TGCGCCAGCAGCCACGCGACCGGGACAGGGATTCACGAGCAGTACTTC. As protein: CASSHATGTGIHEQYF.

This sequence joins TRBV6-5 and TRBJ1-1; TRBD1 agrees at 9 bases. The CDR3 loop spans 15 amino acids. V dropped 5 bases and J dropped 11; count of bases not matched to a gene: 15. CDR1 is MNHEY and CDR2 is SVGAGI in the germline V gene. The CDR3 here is CASSRGTGFGLDAFF. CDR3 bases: TGTGCCAGCAGTCGGGGGACAGGGTTTGGCCTGGACGCTTTCTTT.

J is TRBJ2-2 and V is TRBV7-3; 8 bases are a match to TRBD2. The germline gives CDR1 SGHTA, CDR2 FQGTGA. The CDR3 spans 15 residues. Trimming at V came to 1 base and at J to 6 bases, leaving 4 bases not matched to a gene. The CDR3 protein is CASSLSGGTAGELFF. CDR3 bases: TGTGCCAGCAGCTTAAGCGGGGGGACCGCCGGGGAGCTGTTTTTT.

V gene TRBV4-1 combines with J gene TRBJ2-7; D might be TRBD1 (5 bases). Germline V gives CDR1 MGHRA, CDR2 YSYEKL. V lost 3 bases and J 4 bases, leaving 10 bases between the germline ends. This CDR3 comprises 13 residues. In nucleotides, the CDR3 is TGCGCCAGCAGCCACCTTGGGGCGTACGAGCAGTACTTC. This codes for CASSHLGAYEQYF.

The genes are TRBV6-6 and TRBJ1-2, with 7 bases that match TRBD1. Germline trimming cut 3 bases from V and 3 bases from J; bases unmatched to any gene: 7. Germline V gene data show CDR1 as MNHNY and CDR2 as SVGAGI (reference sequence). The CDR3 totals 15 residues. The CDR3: CASSYKDRIHYGYTF. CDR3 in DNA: TGTGCCAGCAGTTATAAGGACAGGATCCACTATGGCTACACCTTC.

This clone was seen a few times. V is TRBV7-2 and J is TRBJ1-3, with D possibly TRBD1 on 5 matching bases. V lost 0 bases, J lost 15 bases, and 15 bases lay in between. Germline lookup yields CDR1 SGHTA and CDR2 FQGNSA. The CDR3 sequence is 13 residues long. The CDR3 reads CASSLARSREAYF. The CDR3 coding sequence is TGTGCCAGCAGCTTAGCGAGGAGCAGGGAGGCATATTTT.

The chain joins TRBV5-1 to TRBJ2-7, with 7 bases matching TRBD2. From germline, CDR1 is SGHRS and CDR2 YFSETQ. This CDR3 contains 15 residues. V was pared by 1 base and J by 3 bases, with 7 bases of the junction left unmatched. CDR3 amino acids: CASSLRAGEGYEQYF. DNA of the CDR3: TGCGCCAGCAGCTTGCGGGCCGGGGAGGGCTACGAGCAGTACTTC.